This T cell receptor beta chain stems from a study of metastatic and nonmetastatic thyroid tumors. As for the study in general: Repertoires from blood and tumor or nodule tissue of malignant and benign thyroid patients were compared.

The germline gives CDR1 LGHNA, CDR2 YSLEER. This CDR3 region has 14 residues. Trimming stripped 4 bases from V and 2 bases from J, with 11 bases between. All patients were untreated before thyroid surgery. Study results and caveats: Versus benign nodules, malignant thyroid tumors reportedly had significantly higher TCR beta diversity, in blood and tumor.

Under the authors' procedure: Using the CDR3 differences seen across clinicopathological groups, the authors built a distant-metastasis classifier for papillary thyroid cancer, which was meant to discriminate distant-metastatic patients. Using MiXCR, TCRdb reanalyzed the PCR reads. The V and J calls here are based on TCRdb, not the publication. This sample has 30,000 to 45,000 clones, with about 32% found just once. In the case of this clone: The antigen remains undetermined.

This chain links TRBV4-3 with TRBJ1-2; D gene unclear. The receptor was derived from a female donor with papillary thyroid cancer or a benign thyroid nodule (not recorded which). Some clones in this sample may be carry-over from other donors' samples. The sequenced sample consisted of tumor tissue. The CDR3 spells CASSPNPGNYGYTF. CDR3 in DNA: TGCGCCAGCAGCCCCAACCCGGGAAACTATGGCTACACCTTC.